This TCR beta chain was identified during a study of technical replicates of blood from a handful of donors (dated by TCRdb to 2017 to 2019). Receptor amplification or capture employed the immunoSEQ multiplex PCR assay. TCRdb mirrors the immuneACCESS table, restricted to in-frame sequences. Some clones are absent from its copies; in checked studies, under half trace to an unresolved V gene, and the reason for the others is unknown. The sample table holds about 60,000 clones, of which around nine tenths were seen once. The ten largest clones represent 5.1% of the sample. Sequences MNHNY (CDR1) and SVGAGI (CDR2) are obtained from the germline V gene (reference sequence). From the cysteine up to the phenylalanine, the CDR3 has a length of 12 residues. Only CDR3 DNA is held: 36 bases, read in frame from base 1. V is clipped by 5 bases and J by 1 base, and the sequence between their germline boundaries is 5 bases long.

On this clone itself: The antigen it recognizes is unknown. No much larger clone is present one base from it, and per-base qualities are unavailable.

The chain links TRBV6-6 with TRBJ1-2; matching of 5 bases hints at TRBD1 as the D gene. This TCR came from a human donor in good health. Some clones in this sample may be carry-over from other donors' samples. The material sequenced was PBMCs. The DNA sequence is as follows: TGTGCCAGCAGTGACAGTAACTATGGCTACACCTTC. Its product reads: CASSDSNYGYTF.